The clone carrying this T cell receptor beta chain turned up a few times. Other nucleotide sequences from this sample produce the same CDR3. This entry comes from a study of shared clonotypes between healthy human individuals. Clones were read by immunoSEQ multiplex PCR, and TCRdb kept only the in-frame ones, dropping some. In the table there are approximately 500,000 clones, around 79% of which are singletons. The sequence came from a woman in her thirties or forties in good health. Some clones in this sample may be carry-over from other donors' samples. What was sequenced was PBMCs.

In DNA, the CDR3 is TGTGCCAGCAGCCGCGGGGGGCTGAACACTGAAGCTTTCTTT. Encoded protein: CASSRGGLNTEAFF. This chain joins TRBV28 and TRBJ1-1; tentative D call: TRBD1 (6 bases). Trimming removed 6 bases from V and 0 bases from J, with 11 bases in between. The V gene's germline CDR1 is MDHEN and CDR2 SYDVKM. There are 14 residues in the CDR3.